The clone carrying this TCR beta chain was seen a single time. Per the germline V gene, CDR1 is SGHNT and CDR2 is YYREEE (reference sequence). The CDR3 has 15 residues. The germline V and J ends were trimmed by 0 bases and 2 bases, with 12 bases remaining between them. This record comes from a study of blood T cell repertoires in COVID-19. Background on the study: T cells, B-cell-depleted T cells, or PBMCs supplied cDNA or gDNA.

Sequenced by immunoSEQ multiplex PCR; TCRdb stores in-frame clones only, minus some. The table has 50,000 to 85,000 clones, around 80% seen once. Source material: peripheral blood. The origin of this receptor is a human donor in a cohort sampled during active COVID-19. The chain employs TRBV5-4 and TRBJ2-7, with TRBD1 as a possible D gene (6 bases). In DNA, the CDR3 is TGTGCCAGCAGCTTGGGAACAGGGTCCACCTACGAGCAGTACTTC. Translating gives CASSLGTGSTYEQYF. The full variable domain, rest sourced from reference TRBV5-4 and TRBJ2-7, is ETGVTQSPTHLIKTRGQQVTLRCSSQSGHNTVSWYQQALGQGPQFIFQYYREEENGRGNFPPRFSGLQFPNYSSELNVNALELDDSALYLCASSLGTGSTYEQYFGPGTRLTVT.